This record concerns one T cell receptor beta chain sequence. CDR1 and CDR2 (germline): SGHTA, FQGNSA. Trimming cost V 3 bases and J 1 base, with 9 bases left between them. CDR3 size: 14 residues. It was during active infection that Seattle patients were enrolled and then longitudinally followed. The data stem from a study of blood T cell repertoires in COVID-19. Profiling relied on immunoSEQ multiplex PCR, and the TCRdb table lists in-frame clones only, not all of them. The table records under 200,000 clones, less than 90% of them present only once. The origin of this receptor is an older woman with COVID-19, enrolled during active disease. The chain employs TRBV7-2 and TRBJ1-1, with D hard to call. Sequenced input: peripheral blood. In DNA form, the CDR3 reads TGTGCCAGCAGCTTCACTCTTCAGAACACTGAAGCTTTCTTT. Protein: CASSFTLQNTEAFF.